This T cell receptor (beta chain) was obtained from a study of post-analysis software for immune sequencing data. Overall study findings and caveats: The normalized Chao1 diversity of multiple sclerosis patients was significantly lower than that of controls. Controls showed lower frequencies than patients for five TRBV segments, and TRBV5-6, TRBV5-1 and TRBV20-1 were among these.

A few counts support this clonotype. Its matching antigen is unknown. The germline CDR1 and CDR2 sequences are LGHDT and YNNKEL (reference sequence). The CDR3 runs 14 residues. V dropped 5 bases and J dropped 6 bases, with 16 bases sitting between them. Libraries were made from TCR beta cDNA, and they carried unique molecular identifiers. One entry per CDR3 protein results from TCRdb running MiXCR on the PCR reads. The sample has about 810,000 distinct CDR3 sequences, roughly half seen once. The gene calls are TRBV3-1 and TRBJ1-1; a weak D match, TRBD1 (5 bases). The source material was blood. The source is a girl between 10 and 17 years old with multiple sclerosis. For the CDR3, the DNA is TGTGCCAGCAGCTTTCCTGAGGGGAGGGCTGAAGCTTTCTTT. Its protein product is CASSFPEGRAEAFF.